Below are 3 T cell receptor beta chains sequenced from a single sample in a study of OX40 agonist ivuxolimab in advanced cancers. The library came from the immunoSEQ multiplex PCR assay. Held by TCRdb, this immuneACCESS table contains in-frame sequences only and omits some clones. Under half of the omission traces to an unresolved V gene where checked; the cause of the rest is unknown. The sample table shows tens of thousands of clones, and about 91% are seen once. About an eighth of the sample lies in the top ten. Sequences were derived from CD4+ or CD8+ T cells sorted from blood, sampled in a trial of the OX40 agonist ivuxolimab. The receptors were gathered from an adult with an advanced solid tumor such as melanoma, head and neck, liver or kidney cancer.

The V call is TRBV28, the J call TRBJ2-7; 8 nucleotides agree with TRBD2. Trimming at V came to 2 bases and at J to 4 bases, leaving 4 bases not matched to a gene. The CDR3 runs to 14 residues. The germline V gene has CDR1 MDHEN and CDR2 SYDVKM. CDR3 loop: CASSLGTSRYEQYF. The DNA of the CDR3 is TGTGCCAGCAGTTTAGGGACTAGTAGATACGAGCAGTACTTC. Filled out from reference TRBV28 and TRBJ2-7, the complete variable domain reads DVKVTQSSRYLVKRTGEKVFLECVQDMDHENMFWYRQDPGLGLRLIYFSYDVKMKEKGDIPEGYSVSREKKERFSLILESASTNQTSMYLCASSLGTSRYEQYFGPGTRLTVT.

The rearrangement joins TRBV6-1 to TRBJ1-6; no clear D gene. The germline V gene has CDR1 MNHNS and CDR2 SASEGT. The V and J ends lost 3 bases and 10 bases respectively, with 16 bases between them. The CDR3 spans 15 residues. CDR3: CASSDLQAPPSPLHF. The CDR3 DNA is TGTGCCAGCAGTGATCTTCAGGCCCCTCCATCACCCCTCCACTTT.

The chain carries TRBV11-2 and TRBJ2-5, with 8 bases matching TRBD2. The ends lost 0 bases at V and 5 bases at J; junction bases unmatched: 14. The CDR3 runs 18 residues. CDR1 is SGHAT and CDR2 is FQNNGV in the germline V gene. CDR3 in amino acids: CASSLDRASGWPRETQYF. The CDR3, as DNA: TGTGCCAGCAGCTTAGATAGGGCTAGCGGGTGGCCCAGGGAGACCCAGTACTTC. The variable domain in full, completed from reference TRBV11-2 and TRBJ2-5, reads EAGVAQSPRYKIIEKRQSVAFWCNPISGHATLYWYQQILGQGPKLLIQFQNNGVVDDSQLPKDRFSAERLKGVDSTLKIQPAKLEDSAVYLCASSLDRASGWPRETQYFGPGTRLLVL.